This TCR beta chain was documented in a study of naive and memory T cell subsets. Regarding this clonotype: Its antigen is unknown.

Four subsets defined by CD45RA and CD27 were sorted after CD3, CD4, CD8 and live/dead staining. Germline CDR1 reads ENHRY; CDR2 reads SYGVKD. V lost 5 bases and J lost 2, with 7 bases in between. The length of the CDR3 is 12 residues. The beta constant-region primer was an equimolar mix of two oligonucleotides covering TRBC1 and TRBC2. An oligonucleotide with the SP2 primer and a 12-nucleotide UMI was ligated to the cDNA 3' end. Ligated cDNA was amplified by four rounds of PCR with nested alpha and beta constant-region primers and SP2. TCRdb ran MiXCR on the UMI-ligation and nested PCR reads and lists one entry per CDR3 protein. Here the sample spans roughly 140,000 distinct CDR3 sequences, approximately 15% being singletons. Notes on the study in general: Over 90% of naive TCR sequences appeared only once after error correction, unlike memory subsets.

The J gene is TRBJ2-7, the V gene TRBV10-3; possibly TRBD1 for D (6 bases). Source material: naive CD4+ T cells from blood. This clonotype was sampled from a human donor in good health. CDR3 sequence (DNA): TGTGCCATCAGTCAGGGGACCTACGAGCAGTACTTC. The encoded protein is CAISQGTYEQYF.